What follows are 24 T cell receptor beta chains derived from one specimen sequenced in a study of cytomegalovirus exposure and HLA in healthy donors. Both 60 Vbeta primers and 13 Jbeta primers went into the PCR. Produced via immunoSEQ multiplex PCR; TCRdb's table is partial and in-frame only. Here the sample table reports approximately 38,000 clones. What was sequenced was PBMCs. These receptors were collected from a man aged 35-49 years in good health and CMV-seropositive.

The chain recombines TRBV27 with TRBJ2-3; a possible D gene is TRBD1 (5 bases). The V and J ends lost 6 bases and 5 bases respectively, with 12 bases between them. This CDR3 comprises 13 residues. Germline-derived CDR1 and CDR2 are MNHEY and SMNVEV (reference sequence). CDR3 DNA sequence: TGTGCCAGCAGGTACAGGCCGGGAGATACGCAGTATTTT. Its protein is CASRYRPGDTQYF.

J is TRBJ1-1 and V is TRBV30; D is undetermined. There are 10 residues in the CDR3. From germline, CDR1 is GTSNPN and CDR2 SVGIG (reference sequence). V was clipped by 0 bases and J by 9 bases, with 5 bases between them. CDR3 nucleotides: TGTGCCTGGAGTGTATCTCAAGCTTTCTTT. Translating gives CAWSVSQAFF.

The V gene is TRBV5-8, the J gene TRBJ2-1, with D perhaps matching TRBD2 (6 bases). The CDR3 runs to 15 residues. The germline V gene has CDR1 SGHTS and CDR2 YDEGEE. Trimming stripped 4 bases from V and 3 bases from J, with 14 bases between. CDR3 region: CASSPEGRDYNEQFF. CDR3 coding DNA: TGTGCCAGCAGCCCGGAAGGGCGGGACTACAATGAGCAGTTCTTC.

The chain is built from TRBV7-6 and TRBJ2-5; 13 nucleotides align to TRBD2. The end of the DNA fits TRBJ2-7 better, so the J call may be wrong. CDR1 SGHVS and CDR2 FNYEAQ come from the germline V gene. The CDR3 totals 16 residues. CDR3 amino acids: CASSLGTSGSPYEQYF. CDR3 coding DNA: TGTGCCAGCAGCTTAGGGACTAGCGGGAGCCCCTACGAGCAGTACTTC.

The chain has TRBV5-6 and TRBJ2-3; weak D call: TRBD1 (6 bases). The CDR3 has 15 amino acids. V was clipped by 0 bases and J by 2 bases, with 10 bases between them. Germline CDR1 is SGHDT and CDR2 is YYEEEE. CDR3: CASSLAGVITDTQYF. Written as DNA, the CDR3 is TGTGCCAGCAGCTTGGCAGGGGTGATCACAGATACGCAGTATTTT.

This chain connects TRBV25-1 to TRBJ2-2; D may be TRBD2 (5 bases). Germline CDR1 is MGHDK and CDR2 is SYGVNS. The CDR3 is made up of 15 amino acids. V was pared by 7 bases and J by 4 bases, with 16 bases between. CDR3 coding DNA: TGTGCCAGCAAGGGCACGGGGTTTCGCACCGGGGAGCTGTTTTTT. Its translation: CASKGTGFRTGELFF.

Here the CDR3 DNA reads TGTGCCAGCTCCGGAGCGGGAGGGGGCACAGATACGCAGTATTTT. Protein sequence: CASSGAGGGTDTQYF. The V and J genes are TRBV18 and TRBJ2-3, with 10 nucleotides matching TRBD2. V shed 6 bases and J 1 base; nucleotides not matched to a gene: 4. The CDR3 sequence is 15 residues long. Germline-derived CDR1 and CDR2 are KGHSH and LQKENI.

This rearrangement joins TRBV10-3 to TRBJ1-1; 7 nucleotides match TRBD1. The V gene end was trimmed by 3 bases and the J gene end by 4 bases; junction bases not matched to a gene: 5. Per germline, CDR1 ENHRY and CDR2 SYGVKD. The CDR3 totals 14 residues. In nucleotides, the CDR3 is TGTGCCATCAGTGACCCCCGGACAGGCACTGAAGCTTTCTTT. Its protein product is CAISDPRTGTEAFF.

The rearrangement links TRBV7-2 to TRBJ2-2; tentative D call: TRBD2 (5 bases). CDR3 length equals 15 residues. V was cut by 5 bases and J by 4 bases, with 14 bases left in between. Germline CDR1 reads SGHTA; CDR2 reads FQGNSA. The CDR3 DNA follows: TGTGCCAGCAGCCCACGGGGTCCCCTCACCGGGGAGCTGTTTTTT. Translating gives CASSPRGPLTGELFF.

This clone is deemed medium-sized by its frequency. This chain joins TRBV29-1 and TRBJ2-7; 13 nucleotides align to TRBD2. The CDR3 has 13 amino acids. Germline values: CDR1 SQVTM, CDR2 ANQGSEA. V shed 6 bases and J 7 bases; nucleotides not matched to a gene: 6. CDR3 DNA sequence: TGCAGCGTCGGACTAGCGGGAGTAATAGAGCAGTACTTC. Protein product: CSVGLAGVIEQYF.

The chain joins TRBV5-6 to TRBJ1-2; TRBD1 matches at 9 bases. Per germline, CDR1 SGHDT and CDR2 YYEEEE. The CDR3 length is 16 residues. The V and J ends lost 3 bases and 5 bases, in that order; junction bases with no gene match: 11. The CDR3 is CASSSLGQGWKYGYTF. CDR3 coding DNA: TGTGCCAGCAGCTCTCTAGGACAGGGGTGGAAGTATGGCTACACCTTC.

The genes are TRBV5-1 and TRBJ2-7, with a tentative D call TRBD1 (6 bases). The CDR3 runs 17 residues. The V gene's germline CDR1 is SGHRS and CDR2 YFSETQ. V was shortened by 2 bases and J by 0 bases, with 18 bases between the two germline ends. This CDR3 is CASSFRLQGSSSYEQYF. As DNA, the CDR3 is TGCGCCAGCAGCTTCCGACTACAGGGTTCCAGCTCCTACGAGCAGTACTTC.

V and J are TRBV30 and TRBJ1-5; D is uncertain. Trimming cost V 4 bases and J 3 bases, with 13 bases left between them. CDR3 length: 14 amino acids. Germline V gene data show CDR1 as GTSNPN and CDR2 as SVGIG (reference sequence). CDR3 coding DNA: TGTGCCTGGATGTTACGGGGATCCAATCAGCCCCAGCATTTT. It is translated as CAWMLRGSNQPQHF.

The chain carries TRBV28 and TRBJ1-1; D uncertain. The CDR3 length is 14 residues. V lost 7 bases and J lost 1, with 13 bases in between. Per the germline V gene, CDR1 is MDHEN and CDR2 is SYDVKM. CDR3 DNA sequence: TGTGCCAGCACCCCAGGCACCCCGAACACTGAAGCTTTCTTT. It is translated as CASTPGTPNTEAFF. Full variable domain (outside the CDR3, taken from reference TRBV28 and TRBJ1-1): DVKVTQSSRYLVKRTGEKVFLECVQDMDHENMFWYRQDPGLGLRLIYFSYDVKMKEKGDIPEGYSVSREKKERFSLILESASTNQTSMYLCASTPGTPNTEAFFGQGTRLTVV.

CDR3 sequence reads: CASSLMASGPTDTQYF. The CDR3 nucleotides read TGTGCCAGCAGCTTGATGGCTAGCGGACCCACAGATACGCAGTATTTT. The V gene is TRBV7-3, the J gene TRBJ2-3; 7 bases line up with TRBD2. The CDR3 spans 16 residues. The germline V gene encodes CDR1 SGHTA and CDR2 FQGTGA. V gave up 3 bases and J gave up 2 bases; unmatched junction bases: 8.

The chain is built from TRBV28 and TRBJ2-7, with 11 bases fitting TRBD2. CDR3 length: 15 residues. Germline V gene data show CDR1 as MDHEN and CDR2 as SYDVKM. After removal of 2 bases from V and 7 bases from J, the junction contained 7 bases not matched to a gene. CDR3 amino acids: CASSLHTSGRGEQYF. For the CDR3, the DNA is TGTGCCAGCAGTTTACATACTAGCGGGAGAGGAGAGCAGTACTTC.

V gene TRBV18 combines with J gene TRBJ2-5; the match to TRBD1 covers 9 bases. The ends lost 2 bases at V and 5 bases at J; junction bases unmatched: 9. Germline V gene data show CDR1 as KGHSH and CDR2 as LQKENI. The CDR3 length is 16 residues. The CDR3 sequence: CASSPKGQGSTETQYF. The CDR3 nucleotides are TGTGCCAGCTCACCAAAGGGACAGGGTAGTACGGAGACCCAGTACTTC.

J is TRBJ1-5 and V is TRBV29-1; a weak D match, TRBD1 (6 bases). Trimming stripped 5 bases from V and 0 bases from J, with 14 bases between. The CDR3 has 15 residues. CDR1 and CDR2 from the germline V gene are SQVTM and ANQGSEA. CDR3 nucleotide sequence: TGCAGCGTTATGGACAGCCGTTATAGCAATCAGCCCCAGCATTTT. Translation gives CSVMDSRYSNQPQHF.

The chain uses TRBV30 and TRBJ2-7; D unclear. Trimming took 2 bases from V and 3 from J, leaving 5 bases between them. CDR1 and CDR2 from the germline V gene are GTSNPN and SVGIG (reference sequence). The CDR3 consists of 11 residues. CDR3 protein: CAWSHIYEQYF. In DNA, the CDR3 is TGTGCCTGGAGTCACATCTACGAGCAGTACTTC.

In DNA, the CDR3 is TGTGCCATCAGCGGACAGGGTACGCAGCCCCAGCATTTT. This sequence encodes CAISGQGTQPQHF. The rearrangement joins TRBV10-3 to TRBJ1-5; TRBD1 agrees at 8 bases. The CDR3 covers 13 residues. Per germline, CDR1 ENHRY and CDR2 SYGVKD. J lost 7 bases, V lost 6 bases, and 5 bases had no gene match.

The rearrangement links TRBV5-1 to TRBJ2-1, with TRBD2 identical over 9 bases. The CDR3 spans 17 residues. The germline gives CDR1 SGHRS, CDR2 YFSETQ. After removal of 3 bases from V and 7 bases from J, the junction contained 14 bases not matched to a gene. The CDR3 sequence is CASSSHRAGGPKNEQFF. The CDR3 DNA reads as TGCGCCAGCAGCTCGCATCGCGCGGGAGGGCCGAAGAATGAGCAGTTCTTC.

V is TRBV19 and J is TRBJ1-1, with D hard to call. The germline V gene encodes CDR1 LNHDA and CDR2 SQIVND (reference sequence). This CDR3 region has 14 residues. Trimming left V 3 bases short and J 1 base short, with 9 bases between. CDR3 nucleotides: TGTGCCAGTAGTATCTCGGTCGGGAACACTGAAGCTTTCTTT. This sequence encodes CASSISVGNTEAFF.

This clone shows up as medium-sized (0.01 to 0.1%) by frequency. The rearrangement links TRBV5-8 to TRBJ1-3; maybe TRBD1 (5 bases). Trimming pared 6 bases from V and 0 bases from J, leaving 19 bases between. The CDR3 length is 17 residues. CDR1 and CDR2 (germline): SGHTS, YDEGEE. As DNA, the CDR3 is TGTGCCAGCAACTTATTAGGGGCCATGAGCTCTGGAAACACCATATATTTT. Translated, it gives CASNLLGAMSSGNTIYF.

V is TRBV19 and J is TRBJ2-7; no firm D call. The CDR3 consists of 13 residues. Germline lookup yields CDR1 LNHDA and CDR2 SQIVND (reference sequence). V was pared by 3 bases and J by 2 bases, with 8 bases between. In nucleotides, the CDR3 is TGTGCCAGTAGTATTAGTCCCACCTACGAGCAGTACTTC. Translation: CASSISPTYEQYF.